One sample yielded the 30 T cell receptor beta chains listed below, sequenced in a study of beta chain features in type 1 diabetes. Sequenced material consisted of expressed TCRB transcripts (all of the isolated RNA was reverse transcribed). Assay: immunoSEQ multiplex PCR; the TCRdb copy retains only in-frame clones and omits some. The sample carries 400,000 to 550,000 clones, 10% to 12% recorded once. Specimen: naive CD4+ T cells from blood. These receptors were collected from a woman aged 18-29 years in good health.

This clone was seen a few times. The rearrangement uses TRBV5-1 and TRBJ2-3; D not certain. The CDR3 has 14 amino acids. Trimming cost V 1 base and J 2 bases, with 8 bases left between them. The germline CDR1 and CDR2 sequences are SGHRS and YFSETQ. CDR3 sequence reads: CASSLTTPTDTQYF. CDR3 bases: TGCGCCAGCAGCTTGACCACCCCCACAGATACGCAGTATTTT. The variable domain in full, completed from reference TRBV5-1 and TRBJ2-3, reads KAGVTQTPRYLIKTRGQQVTLSCSPISGHRSVSWYQQTPGQGLQFLFEYFSETQRNKGNFPGRFSGRQFSNSRSEMNVSTLELGDSALYLCASSLTTPTDTQYFGPGTRLTVL.

This clone was seen more than once but under ten times. The chain recombines TRBV4-1 with TRBJ2-5, with TRBD2 matching over 12 bases. The junction had 1 base not matched to a gene; V was cut back by 4 bases and J by 4 bases. The CDR3 contains 14 residues. Per germline, CDR1 MGHRA and CDR2 YSYEKL. The CDR3 reads CASSRGLAGETQYF. CDR3 sequence (DNA): TGCGCCAGCAGCCGGGGACTAGCGGGAGAGACCCAGTACTTC.

The chain couples TRBV29-1 to TRBJ2-1; TRBD1 is a possible D gene (6 bases). V dropped 2 bases and J dropped 0 bases, with 29 bases sitting between them. Germline-derived CDR1 and CDR2 are SQVTM and ANQGSEA. The CDR3 totals 21 residues. This chain's CDR3 is CSVEHPRGDGPRWGSYNEQFF. Written as DNA, the CDR3 is TGCAGCGTTGAACACCCCAGGGGAGACGGCCCTAGATGGGGCTCCTACAATGAGCAGTTCTTC.

The gene calls are TRBV7-2 and TRBJ2-7, with 10 bases aligning to TRBD2. Germline assignment: CDR1 SGHTA and CDR2 FQGNSA. The length of the CDR3 is 19 residues. V lost 1 base, J lost 3 bases, and 15 bases stayed unmatched. The chain's CDR3 is CASSLVGGAGGPFNYEQYF. The CDR3 DNA is TGTGCCAGCAGCTTAGTCGGAGGAGCGGGAGGGCCCTTCAACTACGAGCAGTACTTC.

As concerns this clone: In the same sample, other DNA sequences code for this CDR3. The rearrangement joins TRBV29-1 to TRBJ1-2; 10 bases match TRBD1. Germline CDR1 and CDR2: SQVTM and ANQGSEA. The CDR3 covers 12 residues. The V and J ends lost 3 bases and 5 bases, in that order; junction bases with no gene match: 0. The CDR3 nucleotides read TGCAGCGTTGAGGACAGGGGGTATGGCTACACCTTC. Its protein is CSVEDRGYGYTF. The variable domain in full, completed from reference TRBV29-1 and TRBJ1-2, reads SAVISQKPSRDICQRGTSLTIQCQVDSQVTMMFWYRQQPGQSLTLIATANQGSEATYESGFVIDKFPISRPNLTFSTLTVSNMSPEDSSIYLCSVEDRGYGYTFGSGTRLTVV.

The chain has TRBV29-1 and TRBJ1-3, with D maybe TRBD1 (5 bases). Trimming left V 6 bases short and J 2 bases short, with 14 bases between. The germline V gene has CDR1 SQVTM and CDR2 ANQGSEA. CDR3 length: 14 amino acids. The CDR3 DNA reads as TGCAGCGTGGCCCGGGGGGACGCTGGAAACACCATATATTTT. Its translation is CSVARGDAGNTIYF.

The CDR3 here is CASSSGLPSGELFF. The CDR3 nucleotides are TGTGCCAGCAGCTCGGGACTACCTTCCGGGGAGCTGTTTTTT. This chain links TRBV7-3 with TRBJ2-2; TRBD2 agrees at 7 bases. With V trimmed by 4 bases and J by 6 bases, 5 bases remained unmatched. Per the germline V gene, CDR1 is SGHTA and CDR2 is FQGTGA. This CDR3 is built from 14 residues.

This rearrangement joins TRBV5-1 to TRBJ2-2; D is unresolved. CDR1 and CDR2 from the germline V gene are SGHRS and YFSETQ. The CDR3 has 15 residues. Trimming removed 0 bases at V and 3 bases at J, with 9 bases between. Written as DNA, the CDR3 is TGCGCCAGCAGCTTGGGAGCCCTCCACACCGGGGAGCTGTTTTTT. It specifies CASSLGALHTGELFF.

V is TRBV7-3 and J is TRBJ1-6; 7 nucleotides align to TRBD1. Germline V lookup: CDR1 SGHTA, CDR2 FQGTGA. The CDR3 runs to 13 residues. With V trimmed by 5 bases and J by 7 bases, 2 bases remained unmatched. The CDR3 loop is CASSEDRNSPLHF. CDR3 in DNA: TGTGCCAGCAGCGAGGACAGGAATTCACCCCTCCACTTT.

Details on this clone: The same CDR3 is also encoded by other DNA sequences in this sample. The rearrangement links TRBV9 to TRBJ2-3; no definite D call. Trimming cost V 1 base and J 6 bases, with 6 bases left between them. Germline CDR1 and CDR2: SGDLS and YYNGEE. The CDR3 has 12 amino acids. CDR3 protein: CASSVSGDTQYF. The CDR3 nucleotides read TGTGCCAGCAGCGTATCTGGGGATACGCAGTATTTT.

The rearrangement links TRBV6-1 to TRBJ1-2; possible D gene TRBD1, 5 bases. Trimming removed 2 bases from V and 8 bases from J, with 12 bases in between. Germline CDR1 MNHNS, CDR2 SASEGT. The CDR3 consists of 13 residues. DNA for the CDR3: TGTGCCAGCAGTGAATTGGGGCAGGGAGGCTACACCTTC. Translating gives CASSELGQGGYTF.

This clone has just a few counts. The rearrangement uses TRBV4-2 and TRBJ2-3, with D perhaps matching TRBD2 (5 bases). The CDR3 is 15 residues long. Germline CDR1 reads LGHNA; CDR2 reads YNFKEQ. Trimming stripped 4 bases from V and 2 bases from J, with 13 bases between. Here the CDR3 DNA reads TGTGCCAGCAGCCGAGGGCAGGCTATCACAGATACGCAGTATTTT. Its translation: CASSRGQAITDTQYF.

This clone was seen more than once but under ten times. V usage is TRBV7-9 and J usage is TRBJ2-7; D might be TRBD2 (6 bases). Germline CDR1 SEHNR, CDR2 FQNEAQ (reference sequence). The CDR3 extends over 15 amino acids. Trimming stripped 5 bases from V and 1 base from J, with 15 bases between. The CDR3 nucleotides are TGTGCCAGCAGCCCCACGTGGGGGAGGTCCTACGAGCAGTACTTC. Its translation: CASSPTWGRSYEQYF.

Only a few counts were recorded for this clone. This chain joins TRBV5-1 and TRBJ2-7; D not resolved. With 0 bases removed from V and 4 bases from J, the gap between germline ends came to 17 bases. The CDR3 consists of 16 residues. CDR1 and CDR2 from the germline V gene are SGHRS and YFSETQ. CDR3 sequence: CASSLGPSSGPYEQYV. CDR3 nucleotide sequence: TGCGCCAGCAGCTTGGGCCCTTCGTCCGGCCCATACGAGCAGTACGTC.

This chain uses TRBV5-1 with TRBJ2-1, with D tentatively TRBD2 (5 bases). Deletions cut 4 bases from V and 5 bases from J, with 13 bases between. Germline CDR1 and CDR2: SGHRS and YFSETQ. The CDR3 loop spans 14 amino acids. The CDR3 DNA follows: TGCGCCAGCAGCAAGAGTCCGGGAAACAATGAGCAGTTCTTC. It codes for CASSKSPGNNEQFF. The complete variable domain, with remaining parts taken from reference TRBV5-1 and TRBJ2-1, reads KAGVTQTPRYLIKTRGQQVTLSCSPISGHRSVSWYQQTPGQGLQFLFEYFSETQRNKGNFPGRFSGRQFSNSRSEMNVSTLELGDSALYLCASSKSPGNNEQFFGPGTRLTVL.

V usage is TRBV4-2 and J usage is TRBJ1-5, with D unclear. Per germline, CDR1 LGHNA and CDR2 YNFKEQ. The CDR3 runs to 16 residues. Deletions cut 5 bases from V and 0 bases from J, with 14 bases between. The CDR3 region has the DNA TGTGCCAGCAGCGCTCAGGCGTCCTATAGCAATCAGCCCCAGCATTTT. This gives the protein CASSAQASYSNQPQHF.

The chain employs TRBV6-5 and TRBJ1-1; no reliable D call. This CDR3 contains 12 residues. V dropped 9 bases and J dropped 4 bases, with 12 bases sitting between them. Germline CDR1 reads MNHEY; CDR2 reads SVGAGI. The CDR3 sequence: CASQGLGTEAFF. DNA of the CDR3: TGTGCCAGTCAAGGGTTGGGCACTGAAGCTTTCTTT.

The chain is built from TRBV10-3 and TRBJ2-5, with D maybe TRBD2 (6 bases). V lost 7 bases to trimming and J lost 5 bases, with 17 bases between them. Germline-derived CDR1 and CDR2 are ENHRY and SYGVKD. CDR3 size: 14 residues. CDR3 residues: CAIKDPGVGETQYF. The CDR3 nucleotides read TGTGCCATCAAAGATCCGGGAGTGGGTGAGACCCAGTACTTC.

This rearrangement joins TRBV7-9 to TRBJ1-6; 7 nucleotides agree with TRBD1. The CDR3 length is 14 residues. Germline lookup yields CDR1 SEHNR and CDR2 FQNEAQ (reference sequence). The V segment lost 1 base and the J segment 9 bases; nucleotides outside the gene matches: 3. The CDR3, as DNA: TGTGCCAGCAGCTTAGTGGGACAGATTTCACCCCTCCACTTT. This sequence encodes CASSLVGQISPLHF.

This clone was counted a few times. The chain couples TRBV25-1 to TRBJ2-1; a weak D match, TRBD1 (7 bases). Germline values: CDR1 MGHDK, CDR2 SYGVNS. The V end was cut by 7 bases, the J end by 5 bases, with 18 bases between. The CDR3 is made up of 15 amino acids. CDR3 sequence reads: CASTDTGDLNNEQFF. In nucleotides, the CDR3 is TGTGCCAGCACAGATACAGGGGACTTAAACAATGAGCAGTTCTTC.

This clone was observed a few times. The genes are TRBV4-2 and TRBJ2-7, with D perhaps TRBD1 (5 bases). V was cut by 2 bases and J by 0 bases, with 11 bases left in between. The CDR3 runs 15 residues. Germline V gives CDR1 LGHNA, CDR2 YNFKEQ. CDR3 in amino acids: CASSQQGPSSYEQYF. In DNA form, the CDR3 reads TGTGCCAGCAGCCAACAGGGCCCCAGCTCCTACGAGCAGTACTTC.

The chain recombines TRBV4-3 with TRBJ1-5; 9 bases fit TRBD1. V was clipped by 4 bases and J by 8 bases; unmatched bases: 6. The CDR3 spans 14 residues. The germline gives CDR1 LGHNA, CDR2 YSLEER. CDR3 region: CASSPRQGVEPQHF. As DNA, the CDR3 is TGCGCCAGCAGCCCCCGACAGGGGGTCGAGCCCCAGCATTTT.

This clone was counted only a few times. The rearrangement uses TRBV18 and TRBJ2-5, with D unresolved. V was pared by 2 bases and J by 2 bases, with 6 bases between. This CDR3 is built from 13 residues. The germline CDR1 and CDR2 sequences are KGHSH and LQKENI. The CDR3 nucleotides read TGTGCCAGCTCACCAGAGACTCAAGAGACCCAGTACTTC. Encoded protein: CASSPETQETQYF. The complete variable domain, with remaining parts taken from reference TRBV18 and TRBJ2-5, reads NAGVMQNPRHLVRRRGQEARLRCSPMKGHSHVYWYRQLPEEGLKFMVYLQKENIIDESGMPKERFSAEFPKEGPSILRIQQVVRGDSAAYFCASSPETQETQYFGPGTRLLVL.

The chain combines TRBV14 with TRBJ2-3; D not certain. Deletions cut 7 bases from V and 2 bases from J, with 13 bases between. CDR3 length: 14 amino acids. The germline CDR1 and CDR2 sequences are SGHDN and FVKESK. DNA for the CDR3: TGTGCCAGCACCCGGTCACAGTACACAGATACGCAGTATTTT. Its protein product is CASTRSQYTDTQYF.

This clone was observed a handful of times. In DNA, the CDR3 is TGTGCCAGCAGTCAGACAGGGGGTAGTTCCTACGAGCAGTACGTC. Translating gives CASSQTGGSSYEQYV. The V gene is TRBV28, the J gene TRBJ2-7, with 9 bases fitting TRBD1. The CDR3 runs 15 residues. V dropped 5 bases and J dropped 1; count of bases not matched to a gene: 6. The V gene's germline CDR1 is MDHEN and CDR2 SYDVKM.

This clone appeared a few times. The chain has TRBV23-1 and TRBJ2-7; D gene ambiguous. TRBV23-1 is an open reading frame, and its role is uncertain. V gave up 0 bases and J gave up 5 bases, with 17 bases separating them. There are 16 residues in the CDR3. The CDR3: CASSQSSSPGGHEQYF. CDR3 DNA: TGCGCCAGCAGTCAATCAAGTTCTCCAGGCGGCCACGAGCAGTACTTC.

The table lists this clone with a few counts. V is TRBV7-2 and J is TRBJ1-4, with D unclear. Trimming removed 3 bases from V and 3 bases from J, with 2 bases in between. CDR1 SGHTA and CDR2 FQGNSA come from the germline V gene. The CDR3 is made up of 12 amino acids. CDR3 nucleotide sequence: TGTGCCAGCAGCTTTCCTAATGAAAAACTGTTTTTT. Its translation: CASSFPNEKLFF.

This clone showed up just a few times. The rearrangement uses TRBV7-9 and TRBJ2-2; 11 nucleotides match TRBD2. The V and J ends lost 8 bases and 4 bases, in that order; junction bases with no gene match: 18. Germline loops: CDR1 SEHNR, CDR2 FQNEAQ (reference sequence). The CDR3 sequence is 19 residues long. DNA for the CDR3: TGTGCCAGCCCCAGGCCGACTAGCGGGAATCCCGGACTCACCGGGGAGCTGTTTTTT. It is translated as CASPRPTSGNPGLTGELFF.

The chain recombines TRBV19 with TRBJ2-7, with D maybe TRBD2 (5 bases). Germline values: CDR1 LNHDA, CDR2 SQIVND (reference sequence). CDR3 size: 14 residues. V was cut by 3 bases and J by 0 bases, with 9 bases left in between. CDR3 in amino acids: CASSIPGGSYEQYF. The CDR3 coding sequence is TGTGCCAGTAGTATCCCCGGAGGCTCCTACGAGCAGTACTTC.

Only a few counts were recorded for this clone. The chain couples TRBV28 to TRBJ2-3; D is uncertain. Between the trimmed V and J ends, which lost 6 bases and 7 bases, there was a span of 11 bases. The length of the CDR3 is 12 residues. Germline CDR1 and CDR2: MDHEN and SYDVKM. This chain's CDR3 is CASRYRVNTQYF. In DNA form, the CDR3 reads TGTGCCAGCAGGTACCGGGTAAATACGCAGTATTTT.